This T cell receptor (beta chain) was found in a study of PD-1 blockade in classical Hodgkin lymphoma. The wider study: Treatment was intravenous nivolumab, 3 mg/kg every 2 weeks, until progression.

No patient escaped relapse after autologous stem cell transplantation, and brentuximab vedotin exposure varied. CDR3 length: 13 residues. CDR1 and CDR2 from the germline V gene are LNHDA and SQIVND (reference sequence). V lost 6 bases, J lost 7 bases, and 13 bases lay in between. A note on this clone: The antigen remains undetermined.

TCRdb keeps only in-frame clones here, not all; method: immunoSEQ multiplex PCR. The sample lists 22,000 or so clones; just over 75% were seen once. Study observations and caveats: Later analyses included only patients treated at least 1 year post-ASCT. There was a significant rise in CD4+ TCR diversity by C4D1, with no such rise for CD8+. Compared with healthy donors, newly diagnosed patients reportedly showed lower baseline TCR diversity.

This rearrangement joins TRBV19 to TRBJ1-5; no reliable D call. The specimen comprised peripheral blood mononuclear cells (PBMCs), sampled before the second cycle of nivolumab. This clonotype was sampled from a human donor with classical Hodgkin lymphoma. The CDR3: CASRDTRSQPQHF. Written as DNA, the CDR3 is TGTGCCAGTAGAGATACGAGGAGCCAGCCCCAGCATTTT.